The present TCR beta chain was sequenced within a study of blood T cell repertoires in COVID-19. Background on the study: COVID-19 samples, acute and convalescent, were from the United States, Italy and Spain. From T cells, B-cell-depleted T cells, or PBMCs came the material, which was cDNA or gDNA.

Clinical histories supplied by participants themselves formed the basis of cohort assignment. Per the germline V gene, CDR1 is MNHEY and CDR2 is SVGAGI. With 0 bases removed from V and 6 bases from J, the gap between germline ends came to 15 bases. This CDR3 is 16 amino acids long. Per the study methods: How many nucleated cells were present was estimated from reference gene primer amplification. Assay used: immunoSEQ multiplex PCR; TCRdb lists only in-frame clones, some missing. The V and J calls and clone size come from that table; D and trimming were worked out from the DNA. The table lists just over 300,000 clones, 90% of them singletons.

The chain combines TRBV6-5 with TRBJ2-1, with D possibly TRBD1 on 6 matching bases. Sequencing was carried out using PBMCs or T cells enriched from blood (not recorded which). The receptor was isolated from a woman under 30 with acute COVID-19. Written as DNA, the CDR3 is TGTGCCAGCAGTTACTCGCTCAGGGGAACAGGCAATGAGCAGTTCTTC. It codes for CASSYSLRGTGNEQFF.